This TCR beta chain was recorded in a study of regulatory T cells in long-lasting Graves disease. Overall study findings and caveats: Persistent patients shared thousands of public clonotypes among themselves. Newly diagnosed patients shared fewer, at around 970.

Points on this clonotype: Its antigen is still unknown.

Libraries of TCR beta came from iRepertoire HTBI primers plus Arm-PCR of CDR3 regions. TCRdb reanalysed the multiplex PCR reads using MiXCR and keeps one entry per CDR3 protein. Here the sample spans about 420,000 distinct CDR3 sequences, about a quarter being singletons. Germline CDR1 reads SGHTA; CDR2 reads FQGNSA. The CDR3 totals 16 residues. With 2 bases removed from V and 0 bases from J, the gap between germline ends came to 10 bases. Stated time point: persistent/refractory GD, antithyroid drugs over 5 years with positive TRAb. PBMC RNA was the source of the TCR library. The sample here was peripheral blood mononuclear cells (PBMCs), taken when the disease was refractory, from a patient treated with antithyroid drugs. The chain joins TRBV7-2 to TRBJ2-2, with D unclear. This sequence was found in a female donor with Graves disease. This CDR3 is CASSLNGGTNTGELFF. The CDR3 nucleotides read TGTGCCAGCAGCTTAAACGGCGGCACGAACACCGGGGAGCTGTTTTTT.